The entry below describes one TCR beta chain. Read sequence stops 3 residues before the CDR3 end, and the germline J gene provides the missing end. Assay used: immunoSEQ multiplex PCR; TCRdb lists only in-frame clones, some missing. The sample data list tens of thousands of clones. This entry belongs to a study of T cells in women clearing cervical HPV infection. Study-level background: Donors had HPV16-related CIN3 or worse; 2 had invasive cancer.

V shed 7 bases and J 8 bases; nucleotides not matched to a gene: 9. CDR3 length: 15 amino acids. The material sequenced was blood buffy coat. The chain is built from TRBV12-3 or TRBV12-4 and TRBJ2-1; the match to TRBD2 covers 12 bases. The origin of this receptor is a woman between 18 and 70 years old with a cervical HPV16 infection that either progressed to CIN3+ or cleared (not recorded which). The part of the CDR3 DNA that was read is TGTGCCAGCACCGACTGGACTAGCGGGATCTATGAG. Protein sequence: CASTDWTSGIYE. Given in full, the CDR3 is CASTDWTSGIYEQFF.